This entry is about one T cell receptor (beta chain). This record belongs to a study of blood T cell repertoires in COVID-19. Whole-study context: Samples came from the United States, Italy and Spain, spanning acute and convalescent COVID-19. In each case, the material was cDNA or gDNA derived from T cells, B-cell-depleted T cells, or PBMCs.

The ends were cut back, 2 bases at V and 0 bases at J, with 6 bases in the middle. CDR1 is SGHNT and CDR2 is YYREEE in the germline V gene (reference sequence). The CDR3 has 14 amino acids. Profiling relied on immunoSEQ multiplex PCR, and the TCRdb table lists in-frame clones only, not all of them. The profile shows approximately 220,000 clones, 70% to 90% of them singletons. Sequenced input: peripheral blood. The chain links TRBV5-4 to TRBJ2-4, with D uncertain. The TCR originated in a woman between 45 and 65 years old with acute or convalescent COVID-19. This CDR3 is CASSFQLAKNIQYF. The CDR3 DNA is TGTGCCAGCAGCTTTCAACTAGCCAAAAACATTCAGTACTTC.